The 20 T cell receptor beta chains presented below share a single source sample, sequenced in a study of T-cell memory formation after mild COVID-19 (dated by TCRdb to about 2021). The library was prepared using 5' RACE. This sample was sequenced with an Illumina NovaSeq 6000. In-frame beta chains were kept once TCRdb had trimmed the public reads at Q25 with fastp and called clones with MiXCR. Entries are consolidated by CDR3 protein sequence, retaining the most common genes and DNA. The sample records around 200,000 distinct CDR3 sequences, more than 25% of which are singletons. The ten biggest clones cover more than 9.5% of the sample. Sequencing input: PBMCs or a T cell subset sorted from them (not recorded which). The receptors were sampled from an adult woman who had mild COVID-19 (a few samples of this study predate the infection). The sample titles of this study are shuffled in the database, so cell type and time point are left out; the donor was told from shared clones.

This clonotype was observed a handful of times. The chain recombines TRBV4-1 with TRBJ2-7, with 8 bases matching TRBD2. Germline V CDR1 and CDR2: MGHRA, YSYEKL. Trimming at V came to 0 bases and at J to 3 bases, leaving 4 bases not matched to a gene. This CDR3 spans 15 amino acids. The CDR3 nucleotides are TGCGCCAGCAGCCAAGATTCGGGAGGGGGCTACGAGCAGTACTTC. It encodes CASSQDSGGGYEQYF.

The chain combines TRBV5-6 with TRBJ2-3; D is perhaps TRBD1 (5 bases). The CDR3 loop spans 18 amino acids. Germline assignment: CDR1 SGHDT and CDR2 YYEEEE. Trimming stripped 0 bases from V and 6 bases from J, with 23 bases between. The CDR3 coding sequence is TGTGCCAGCAGCTTGGGGGGTCGCAAGAAGCTCTCAGGGGATACGCAGTATTTT. It yields the protein CASSLGGRKKLSGDTQYF. The full variable domain, rest sourced from reference TRBV5-6 and TRBJ2-3, is DAGVTQSPTHLIKTRGQQVTLRCSPKSGHDTVSWYQQALGQGPQFIFQYYEEEERQRGNFPDRFSGHQFPNYSSELNVNALLLGDSALYLCASSLGGRKKLSGDTQYFGPGTRLTVL.

The rearrangement joins TRBV5-8 to TRBJ2-7, with a weak D call TRBD2 (5 bases). Per the germline V gene, CDR1 is SGHTS and CDR2 is YDEGEE. Deletions cut 4 bases from V and 5 bases from J, with 13 bases between. CDR3 length: 13 residues. The DNA for the CDR3 is TGTGCCAGCAGCCGGGATGTCTTCGACGAGCAGTACTTC. Translation: CASSRDVFDEQYF.

The chain employs TRBV3-1 and TRBJ2-7; D may correspond to TRBD1 or TRBD2 (5 bases each). The CDR3 length is 13 residues. The V end lost 0 bases, the J end lost 7 bases, and 10 bases lay between the germline ends. Germline values: CDR1 LGHDT, CDR2 YNNKEL (reference sequence). The CDR3 DNA follows: TGTGCCAGCAGCCAAGAGGCTGGGGGTGAGCAGTACTTC. Its translation is CASSQEAGGEQYF.

The gene calls are TRBV7-8 and TRBJ2-7, with TRBD2 matching 9 bases. V gave up 1 base and J gave up 2 bases; unmatched junction bases: 9. This CDR3 region has 17 residues. Germline-derived CDR1 and CDR2 are SGHVS and FQNEAQ. CDR3 DNA: TGTGCCAGCAGCTTAGAGGGTACTAGCGGGTATACCTACGAGCAGTACTTC. Translating gives CASSLEGTSGYTYEQYF.

The V and J genes are TRBV30 and TRBJ1-1; D perhaps matches TRBD1 (6 bases). The CDR3 sequence is 13 residues long. V dropped 2 bases and J dropped 3 bases, with 10 bases sitting between them. The germline V gene has CDR1 GTSNPN and CDR2 SVGIG (reference sequence). CDR3 sequence reads: CAWSPGVYTEAFF. CDR3 DNA: TGTGCCTGGAGTCCAGGGGTATACACTGAAGCTTTCTTT.

The chain carries TRBV20-1 and TRBJ1-1, with D possibly being TRBD1 (6 bases). Per the germline V gene, CDR1 is DFQATT and CDR2 is SNEGSKA (reference sequence). Trimming pared 6 bases from V and 5 bases from J, leaving 22 bases between. The CDR3 totals 15 residues. In DNA form, the CDR3 reads TGCAGTGCCCTAAGTAATACAGGGTCGAGGACTGAAGCTTTCTTT. As protein: CSALSNTGSRTEAFF.

This clonotype turned up a few times. The V gene is TRBV5-6, the J gene TRBJ1-6; TRBD1 is a possible D gene (6 bases). The CDR3 is 16 amino acids. CDR1 is SGHDT and CDR2 is YYEEEE in the germline V gene. The ends were cut back, 0 bases at V and 5 bases at J, with 12 bases in the middle. The CDR3, as DNA: TGTGCCAGCAGCTTGGCGCACAGGGTGAATAATTCACCCCTCCACTTT. It translates to CASSLAHRVNNSPLHF.

This chain connects TRBV20-1 to TRBJ2-3; D may be TRBD1 (5 bases). The CDR3 extends over 12 amino acids. In germline, CDR1 is DFQATT, CDR2 SNEGSKA (reference sequence). V lost 6 bases, J lost 4 bases, and 11 bases lay in between. CDR3 amino acids: CSARGEADTQYF. The CDR3 DNA is TGCAGTGCAAGGGGTGAGGCAGATACGCAGTATTTT.

The chain is built from TRBV5-1 and TRBJ2-7, with TRBD2 as a possible D gene (5 bases). CDR1 SGHRS and CDR2 YFSETQ come from the germline V gene. Trimming stripped 6 bases from V and 2 bases from J, with 15 bases between. This CDR3 is 14 amino acids long. The CDR3 nucleotides are TGCGCCAGCACCAAACGCGGGCCCGCCTACGAGCAGTACTTC. It encodes CASTKRGPAYEQYF.

The chain combines TRBV7-3 with TRBJ1-2; a weak D match, TRBD1 (5 bases). The CDR3 runs 13 residues. Per the germline V gene, CDR1 is SGHTA and CDR2 is FQGTGA. Trimming removed 4 bases from V and 5 bases from J, with 11 bases in between. CDR3 nucleotides: TGTGCCAGCAGCTCCGACAGAATATATGGCTACACCTTC. Translating gives CASSSDRIYGYTF.

This clonotype was counted between two and nine times. This chain joins TRBV11-2 and TRBJ2-4; 9 bases are shared with TRBD1. Germline lookup yields CDR1 SGHAT and CDR2 FQNNGV. Trimming at V came to 5 bases and at J to 7 bases, leaving 15 bases not matched to a gene. The CDR3 has 17 amino acids. The DNA for the CDR3 is TGTGCCAGCAGCAAAACAACCCCCGGGACAGGGAGCAACATTCAGTACTTC. It codes for CASSKTTPGTGSNIQYF.

Concerning this clonotype: One junction end does not reproduce the germline sequence, and a read error may be involved. The chain recombines TRBV30 with TRBJ2-1; 10 nucleotides match TRBD2. Germline CDR1 and CDR2: GTSNPN and SVGIG (reference sequence). The CDR3 consists of 14 residues. DNA of the CDR3: TGTGCCTGGAGGGCTAGCGGGAGCTACACTGAGCAGTTCTTC. Protein sequence: CAWRASGSYTEQFF.

The rearrangement uses TRBV20-1 and TRBJ2-7, with D perhaps being TRBD1 or TRBD2 (5 bases each). CDR3 length: 16 amino acids. Deletions cut 1 base from V and 3 bases from J, with 19 bases between. Germline V gene data show CDR1 as DFQATT and CDR2 as SNEGSKA (reference sequence). CDR3 loop: CSARGGTVFQSYEQYF. DNA for the CDR3: TGCAGTGCTAGAGGAGGGACGGTTTTCCAAAGCTACGAGCAGTACTTC.

In this sample, this clonotype turned up a few times. The chain joins TRBV5-1 to TRBJ2-5, with D possibly TRBD1 on 7 matching bases. Germline V gives CDR1 SGHRS, CDR2 YFSETQ. Trimming removed 4 bases from V and 4 bases from J, with 14 bases in between. This CDR3 has 14 amino acids. This chain's CDR3 is CASSLPGGGETQYF. The CDR3 DNA reads TGCGCCAGCAGCCTGCCAGGGGGAGGAGAGACCCAGTACTTC.

The count of this clonotype is one. The genes are TRBV25-1 and TRBJ2-1; 8 nucleotides align to TRBD1. The CDR3 is 13 amino acids. J gave up 2 bases and V 9 bases, and 3 bases lay outside the gene matches. Germline lookup yields CDR1 MGHDK and CDR2 SYGVNS. DNA for the CDR3: TGTGCCAGTTCGACAGGGGCCTACAATGAGCAGTTCTTC. Amino acid sequence: CASSTGAYNEQFF. The whole variable domain, filled in from reference TRBV25-1 and TRBJ2-1, reads EADIYQTPRYLVIGTGKKITLECSQTMGHDKMYWYQQDPGMELHLIHYSYGVNSTEKGDLSSESTVSRIRTEHFPLTLESARPSHTSQYLCASSTGAYNEQFFGPGTRLTVL.

This rearrangement joins TRBV18 to TRBJ1-5; 9 bases are a match to TRBD1. Unmatched junction bases numbered 8, after V lost 5 bases and J lost 0 bases. The CDR3 consists of 17 residues. Germline V gene sequence: CDR1 KGHSH, CDR2 LQKENI. DNA of the CDR3: TGTGCCAGCTCAACCGGGACAGGGTCCTATAGCAATCAGCCCCAGCATTTT. It encodes CASSTGTGSYSNQPQHF. The entire variable domain, with the rest obtained from reference TRBV18 and TRBJ1-5, is as follows: NAGVMQNPRHLVRRRGQEARLRCSPMKGHSHVYWYRQLPEEGLKFMVYLQKENIIDESGMPKERFSAEFPKEGPSILRIQQVVRGDSAAYFCASSTGTGSYSNQPQHFGDGTRLSIL.

In its sample, this clonotype was seen a few times. The chain links TRBV5-1 to TRBJ1-1; D gene uncertain. Germline-derived CDR1 and CDR2 are SGHRS and YFSETQ. The CDR3 loop spans 13 amino acids. The V gene lost 4 bases and the J gene lost 8 bases, with 15 bases spanning the gap. The CDR3 reads CASSLDVHGEAFF. The CDR3 DNA follows: TGCGCCAGCAGCCTGGACGTACATGGGGAAGCTTTCTTT.

There are a few counts of this clonotype. This chain connects TRBV12-5 to TRBJ1-1; D is possibly TRBD1 (5 bases). V lost 5 bases and J lost 2, with 15 bases in between. Germline CDR1 reads LGHNT; CDR2 reads FRNRAP. The CDR3 length is 15 residues. The CDR3 DNA reads TGTGCTAGTGGTCGGACAAGTAGGGGTAACACTGAAGCTTTCTTT. It yields the protein CASGRTSRGNTEAFF.

This chain connects TRBV12-3 or TRBV12-4 to TRBJ2-7, with TRBD2 matching over 8 bases. The J segment lost 6 bases and the V segment lost 6 bases, leaving 10 bases of the junction unmatched. CDR3 size: 14 residues. The CDR3 sequence is CASSPGAGDGEQYF. The DNA for the CDR3 is TGTGCCAGCAGCCCAGGAGCGGGAGACGGCGAGCAGTACTTC.